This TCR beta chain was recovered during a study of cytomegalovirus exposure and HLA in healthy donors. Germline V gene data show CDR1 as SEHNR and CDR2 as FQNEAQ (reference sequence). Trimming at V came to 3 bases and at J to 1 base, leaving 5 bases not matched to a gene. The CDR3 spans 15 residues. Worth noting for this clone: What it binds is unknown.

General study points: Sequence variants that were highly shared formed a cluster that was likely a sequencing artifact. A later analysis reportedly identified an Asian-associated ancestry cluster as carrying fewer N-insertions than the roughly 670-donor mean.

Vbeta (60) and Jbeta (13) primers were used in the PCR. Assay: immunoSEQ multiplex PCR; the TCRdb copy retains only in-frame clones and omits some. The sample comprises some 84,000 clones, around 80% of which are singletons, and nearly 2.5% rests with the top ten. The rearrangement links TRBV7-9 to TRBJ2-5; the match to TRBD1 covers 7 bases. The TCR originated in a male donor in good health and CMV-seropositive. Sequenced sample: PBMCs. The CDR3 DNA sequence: TGTGCCAGCAGCTTGGCAGACAGGGTCCAAGAGACCCAGTACTTC. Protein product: CASSLADRVQETQYF.